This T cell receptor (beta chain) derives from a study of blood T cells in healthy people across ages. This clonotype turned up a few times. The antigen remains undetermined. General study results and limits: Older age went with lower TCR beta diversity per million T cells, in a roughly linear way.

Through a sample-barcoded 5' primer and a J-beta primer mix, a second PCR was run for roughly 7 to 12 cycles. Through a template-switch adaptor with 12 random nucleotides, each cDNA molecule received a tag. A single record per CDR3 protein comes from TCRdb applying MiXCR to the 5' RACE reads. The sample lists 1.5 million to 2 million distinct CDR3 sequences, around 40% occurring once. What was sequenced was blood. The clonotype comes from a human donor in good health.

CDR3 nucleotides: TGCAGTGCCCCGAGCGGGGATAGCAATCAGCCCCAGCATTTT. Protein sequence: CSAPSGDSNQPQHF. The chain has TRBV20-1 and TRBJ1-5, with D unclear. CDR3 size: 14 residues. The V gene's germline CDR1 is DFQATT and CDR2 SNEGSKA (reference sequence). Deletions cut 6 bases from V and 0 bases from J, with 12 bases between.